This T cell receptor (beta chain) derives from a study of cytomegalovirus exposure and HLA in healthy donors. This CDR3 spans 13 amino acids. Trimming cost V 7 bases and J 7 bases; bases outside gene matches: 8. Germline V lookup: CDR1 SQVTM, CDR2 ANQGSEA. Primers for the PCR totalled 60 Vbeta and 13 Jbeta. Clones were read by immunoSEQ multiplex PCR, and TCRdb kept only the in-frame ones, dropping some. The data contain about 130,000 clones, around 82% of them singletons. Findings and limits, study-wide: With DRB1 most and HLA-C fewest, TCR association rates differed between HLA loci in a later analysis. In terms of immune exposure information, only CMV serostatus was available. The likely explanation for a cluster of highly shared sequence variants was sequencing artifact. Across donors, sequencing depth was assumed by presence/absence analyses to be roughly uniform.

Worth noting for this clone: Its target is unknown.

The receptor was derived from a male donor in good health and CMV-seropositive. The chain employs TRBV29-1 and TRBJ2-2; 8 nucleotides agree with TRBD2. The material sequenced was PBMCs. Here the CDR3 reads CSASGRGGGELFF. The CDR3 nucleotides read TGCAGCGCTTCAGGACGGGGGGGCGGGGAGCTGTTTTTT.